These 15 T cell receptor beta chains came from one sample sequenced in a study of shared clonotypes between healthy human individuals. Using immunoSEQ multiplex PCR, the repertoire was profiled, and TCRdb retains in-frame clones only, with some absent. Altogether about 1.5 million clones are present, approximately 98% being singletons, with the ten largest covering roughly 0.4%. The sequencing input was naive CD4+ T cells sorted from blood. Sample subset: CD45RA+ positively selected. The source of these receptors is a man aged 25 to 45 in good health.

This clone was seen a handful of times. The same CDR3 also results from other DNA sequences found in this sample. The V call is TRBV25-1, the J call TRBJ2-7; D is unclear. CDR1 and CDR2 (germline): MGHDK, SYGVNS. Between the trimmed V and J ends, which lost 4 bases and 3 bases, there was a span of 4 bases. This CDR3 is 11 amino acids long. The CDR3 nucleotides read TGTGCCAGCAGTGGGCTCTACGAGCAGTACTTC. Translation: CASSGLYEQYF.

The V gene is TRBV2, the J gene TRBJ1-1; D unresolved. The CDR3 consists of 13 residues. Germline values: CDR1 SNHLY, CDR2 FYNNEI. Trimming took 3 bases from V and 0 from J, leaving 5 bases between them. The CDR3 region is CASSEIMNTEAFF. In DNA form, the CDR3 reads TGTGCCAGCAGTGAGATTATGAACACTGAAGCTTTCTTT.

In its sample, this clone was seen once. The J gene is TRBJ2-3, the V gene TRBV5-1, with TRBD1 as a possible D gene (5 bases). The germline CDR1 and CDR2 sequences are SGHRS and YFSETQ. The CDR3 extends over 14 amino acids. V was shortened by 0 bases and J by 6 bases, with 11 bases between the two germline ends. The CDR3 sequence is CASSLVGRGDTQYF. In DNA form, the CDR3 reads TGCGCCAGCAGCTTGGTGGGGCGCGGTGATACGCAGTATTTT. Complete variable domain (other parts from reference TRBV5-1 and TRBJ2-3): KAGVTQTPRYLIKTRGQQVTLSCSPISGHRSVSWYQQTPGQGLQFLFEYFSETQRNKGNFPGRFSGRQFSNSRSEMNVSTLELGDSALYLCASSLVGRGDTQYFGPGTRLTVL.

This chain connects TRBV9 to TRBJ1-2, with D perhaps matching TRBD1 (6 bases). Germline V gives CDR1 SGDLS, CDR2 YYNGEE. The CDR3 extends over 15 amino acids. V lost 1 base to trimming and J lost 6 bases, with 16 bases between them. CDR3 sequence (DNA): TGTGCCAGCAGCGTATTATCAGGGGCCGCGCATGGCTACACCTTC. This encodes CASSVLSGAAHGYTF.

This clone showed up just once. The rearrangement joins TRBV6-5 to TRBJ2-1; 12 positions match TRBD2. Germline CDR1 reads MNHEY; CDR2 reads SVGAGI. The CDR3 sequence is 16 residues long. J lost 7 bases, V lost 4 bases, and 8 bases had no gene match. The CDR3 nucleotides are TGTGCCAGCAGTTCTTGGACTAGCGGGAAAGGGAATGAGCAGTTCTTC. It encodes CASSSWTSGKGNEQFF.

The chain employs TRBV21-1 and TRBJ1-2; the DNA was not used to check the table's D call, TRBD1. TRBV21-1 counts as a pseudogene. There are 14 residues in the CDR3. CDR3: CASKLGTGGYGYTF. CDR3 sequence (DNA): TGTGCCAGCAAATTGGGGACAGGGGGCTATGGCTACACCTTC.

V gene TRBV10-2 combines with J gene TRBJ2-5, with 11 bases identical to TRBD2. Germline loops: CDR1 WSHSY, CDR2 SAAADI. The CDR3 extends over 18 amino acids. V lost 0 bases to trimming and J lost 1 base; unmatched junction nucleotides: 7. CDR3 amino acids: CASSESLAGGLVQETQYF. The CDR3 DNA follows: TGCGCCAGCAGTGAGTCGCTAGCGGGAGGTCTAGTCCAAGAGACCCAGTACTTC.

The rearrangement joins TRBV28 to TRBJ2-7, with TRBD2 identical over 7 bases. Per the germline V gene, CDR1 is MDHEN and CDR2 is SYDVKM. The junction had 15 bases not matched to a gene; V was cut back by 7 bases and J by 3 bases. The CDR3 totals 16 residues. For the CDR3, the DNA is TGTGCCAGCAATCCAGCGGGATTGCTAGGGTACTACGAGCAGTACTTC. This gives the protein CASNPAGLLGYYEQYF.

The chain has TRBV5-1 and TRBJ1-1; 9 bases line up with TRBD1. This CDR3 is built from 15 residues. The germline gives CDR1 SGHRS, CDR2 YFSETQ. Losses at the gene ends were 3 bases for V and 0 bases for J; bases not matched to a gene: 3. The CDR3 DNA sequence: TGCGCCAGCAGCTCACAGGGGGCTATGAACACTGAAGCTTTCTTT. It yields the protein CASSSQGAMNTEAFF. Full variable domain (outside the CDR3, taken from reference TRBV5-1 and TRBJ1-1): KAGVTQTPRYLIKTRGQQVTLSCSPISGHRSVSWYQQTPGQGLQFLFEYFSETQRNKGNFPGRFSGRQFSNSRSEMNVSTLELGDSALYLCASSSQGAMNTEAFFGQGTRLTVV.

V and J are TRBV4-3 and TRBJ1-4; 9 bases fit TRBD1. This CDR3 comprises 15 residues. The junction had 0 bases not matched to a gene; V was cut back by 1 base and J by 3 bases. Germline V lookup: CDR1 LGHNA, CDR2 YSLEER. This chain's CDR3 is CASSQGTGANEKLFF. The CDR3 region has the DNA TGCGCCAGCAGCCAAGGGACAGGGGCTAATGAAAAACTGTTTTTT.

The chain joins TRBV25-1 to TRBJ1-1; D unclear. Germline V gene data show CDR1 as MGHDK and CDR2 as SYGVNS. Between the trimmed V and J ends, which lost 6 bases and 7 bases, there was a span of 9 bases. The CDR3 covers 11 residues. CDR3 region: CASRRAGEAFF. The CDR3 nucleotides are TGTGCCAGCAGAAGGGCAGGTGAAGCTTTCTTT.

V gene TRBV5-1 combines with J gene TRBJ2-1, with 9 nucleotides matching TRBD2. The CDR3 runs 16 residues. Germline V gives CDR1 SGHRS, CDR2 YFSETQ. The J segment lost 5 bases and the V segment lost 4 bases, leaving 10 bases of the junction unmatched. CDR3 protein: CASSALLAGANNEQFF. Here the CDR3 DNA reads TGCGCCAGCAGCGCCTTATTAGCGGGAGCCAACAATGAGCAGTTCTTC.

The chain is built from TRBV5-8 and TRBJ1-2; 7 nucleotides match TRBD1. J gave up 5 bases and V 0 bases, and 13 bases lay outside the gene matches. The CDR3 loop spans 17 amino acids. Germline CDR1 reads SGHTS; CDR2 reads YDEGEE. The CDR3 DNA reads as TGTGCCAGCAGCTTGGTTATCTCGACAGGGCGCTTATATGGCTACACCTTC. It is translated as CASSLVISTGRLYGYTF. Supplemented by reference TRBV5-8 and TRBJ1-2, the full variable domain reads EAGVTQSPTHLIKTRGQQATLRCSPISGHTSVYWYQQALGLGLQFLLWYDEGEERNRGNFPPRFSGRQFPNYSSELNVNALELEDSALYLCASSLVISTGRLYGYTFGSGTRLTVV.

This clone was observed once. This sequence joins TRBV5-8 and TRBJ2-2; D is possibly TRBD1 (6 bases). With 7 bases removed from V and 7 bases from J, the gap between germline ends came to 11 bases. CDR1 SGHTS and CDR2 YDEGEE come from the germline V gene. This CDR3 is built from 12 residues. CDR3 sequence: CASYRVFGELFF. The CDR3 DNA is TGTGCCAGCTACAGGGTATTCGGGGAGCTGTTTTTT.

In its sample, this clone was seen once. This chain joins TRBV5-6 and TRBJ2-7; D perhaps matches TRBD1 (6 bases). Germline V gene lookup returns CDR1 SGHDT and CDR2 YYEEEE. The CDR3 contains 14 residues. Trimming cost V 4 bases and J 4 bases, with 15 bases left between them. The CDR3 DNA reads as TGTGCCAGCAGCACCCGCAGGGGTGGGTACGAGCAGTACTTC. Residues: CASSTRRGGYEQYF.